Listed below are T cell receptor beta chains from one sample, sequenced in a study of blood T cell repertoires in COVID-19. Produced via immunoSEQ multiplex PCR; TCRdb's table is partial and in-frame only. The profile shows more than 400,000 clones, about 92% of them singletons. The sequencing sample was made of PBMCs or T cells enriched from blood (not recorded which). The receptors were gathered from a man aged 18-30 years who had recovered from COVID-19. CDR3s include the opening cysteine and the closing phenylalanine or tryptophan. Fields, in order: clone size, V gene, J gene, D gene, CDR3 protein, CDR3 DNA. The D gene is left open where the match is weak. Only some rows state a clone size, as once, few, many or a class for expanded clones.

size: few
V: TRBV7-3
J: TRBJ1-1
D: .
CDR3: CASNVQAAMNTEAFF
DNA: TGTGCCAGCAACGTACAGGCCGCCATGAACACTGAAGCTTTCTTT

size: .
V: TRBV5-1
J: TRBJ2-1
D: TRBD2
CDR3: CASSLDASGYFSSYNEQFF
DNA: TGCGCCAGCAGCTTGGATGCTAGCGGCTACTTTAGCTCCTACAATGAGCAGTTCTTC

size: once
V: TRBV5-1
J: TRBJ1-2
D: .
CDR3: CASSLEFAGYTF
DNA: TGCGCCAGCAGCTTGGAATTCGCGGGCTACACCTTC

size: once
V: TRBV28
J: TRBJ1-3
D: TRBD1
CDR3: CASSFVPGRGFGNTIYF
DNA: TGTGCCAGCAGTTTCGTACCGGGCAGGGGGTTTGGAAACACCATATATTTT

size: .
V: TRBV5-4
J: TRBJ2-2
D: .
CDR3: CASSIGGRATGELFF
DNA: TGTGCCAGCAGCATCGGAGGGAGAGCCACCGGGGAGCTGTTTTTT

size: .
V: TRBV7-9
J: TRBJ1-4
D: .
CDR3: CASSLRQGEKLFF
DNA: TGTGCCAGCAGCTTGAGGCAGGGCGAAAAACTGTTTTTT

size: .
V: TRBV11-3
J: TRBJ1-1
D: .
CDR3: CASSFGRAGNTEAFF
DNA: TGTGCCAGCAGCTTCGGCAGGGCCGGTAACACTGAAGCTTTCTTT

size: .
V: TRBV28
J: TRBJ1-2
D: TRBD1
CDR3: CASSPMTGQRYGYTF
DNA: TGTGCCAGCAGTCCAATGACGGGACAGCGCTATGGCTACACCTTC

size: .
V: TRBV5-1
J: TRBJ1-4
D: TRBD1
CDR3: CASSQGQGTLGSEKLFF
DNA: TGCGCCAGCAGCCAGGGACAGGGGACGCTGGGAAGTGAAAAACTGTTTTTT

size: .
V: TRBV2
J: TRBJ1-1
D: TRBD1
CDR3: CASKGQNRNTEAFF
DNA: TGTGCCAGCAAGGGACAGAATAGGAACACTGAAGCTTTCTTT

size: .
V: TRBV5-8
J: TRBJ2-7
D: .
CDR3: CASTLRDRFPYEQYF
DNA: TGTGCCAGCACCCTTCGCGACAGGTTCCCCTACGAGCAGTACTTC

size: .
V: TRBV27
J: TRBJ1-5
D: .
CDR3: CASSSPGQGNQPQHF
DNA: TGTGCCAGCAGTTCTCCTGGGCAGGGCAATCAGCCCCAGCATTTT

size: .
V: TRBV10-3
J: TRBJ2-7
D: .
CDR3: CAISEYLEDYEQYF
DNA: TGTGCCATCAGTGAATATTTAGAGGACTACGAGCAGTACTTC

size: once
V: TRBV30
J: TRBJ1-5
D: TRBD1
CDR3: CAWSGMTGDQPQHF
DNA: TGTGCCTGGAGTGGAATGACAGGGGATCAGCCCCAGCATTTT

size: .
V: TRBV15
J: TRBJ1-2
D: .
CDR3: CATSRGTLLHTF
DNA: TGTGCCACCAGCAGAGGGACACTGCTCCACACCTTC

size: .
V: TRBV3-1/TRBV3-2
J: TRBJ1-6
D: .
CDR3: CASSQNAGETYSPLHF
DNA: TGTGCCAGCAGCCAAAATGCGGGAGAGACCTATTCACCCCTCCACTTT

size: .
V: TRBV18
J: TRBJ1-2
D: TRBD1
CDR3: CASSPLGTAYGYTF
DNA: TGTGCCAGCTCACCACTAGGGACAGCGTATGGCTACACCTTC

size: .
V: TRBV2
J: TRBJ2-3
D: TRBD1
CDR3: CASKYWDRSSTDTQYF
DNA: TGTGCCAGCAAGTATTGGGACAGATCTAGCACAGATACGCAGTATTTT

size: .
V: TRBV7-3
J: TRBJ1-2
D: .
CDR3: CASSLGGNYGYTF
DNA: TGTGCCAGCAGCTTGGGGGGAAACTATGGCTACACCTTC

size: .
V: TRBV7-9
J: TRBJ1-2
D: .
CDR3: CASRQETGDYGYTF
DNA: TGTGCCAGCAGACAGGAAACAGGAGACTATGGCTACACCTTC

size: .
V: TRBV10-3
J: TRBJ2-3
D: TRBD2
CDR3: CAISESGLAGDTDTQYF
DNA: TGTGCCATCAGTGAGTCGGGACTAGCGGGGGACACAGATACGCAGTATTTT

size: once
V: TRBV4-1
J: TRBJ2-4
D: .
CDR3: CASSQGRAGSDKNIQYF
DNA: TGCGCCAGCAGCCAAGGTCGTGCAGGGTCGGACAAAAACATTCAGTACTTC

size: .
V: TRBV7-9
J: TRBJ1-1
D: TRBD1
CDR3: CASSLEARGEAFF
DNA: TGTGCCAGCAGCTTAGAGGCCAGGGGGGAAGCTTTCTTT

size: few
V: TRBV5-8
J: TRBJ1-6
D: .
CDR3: CASSLGQLLYNSPLHF
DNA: TGTGCCAGCAGCTTGGGGCAATTATTATATAATTCACCCCTCCACTTT

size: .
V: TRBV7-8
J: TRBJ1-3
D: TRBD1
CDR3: CASSQGDTNTIYF
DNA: TGTGCCAGCAGCCAGGGGGATACAAACACCATATATTTT

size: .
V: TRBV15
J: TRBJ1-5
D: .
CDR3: CATSRDGQISNQPQHF
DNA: TGTGCCACCAGCAGAGATGGACAGATTAGCAATCAGCCCCAGCATTTT

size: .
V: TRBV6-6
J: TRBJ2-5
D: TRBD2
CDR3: CASSYIASGRGETQYF
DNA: TGTGCCAGCAGTTACATTGCTAGCGGGAGAGGGGAGACCCAGTACTTC

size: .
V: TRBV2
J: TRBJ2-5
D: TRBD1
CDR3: CASSETGGRGETQYF
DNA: TGTGCCAGCAGTGAAACAGGGGGCCGTGGGGAGACCCAGTACTTC

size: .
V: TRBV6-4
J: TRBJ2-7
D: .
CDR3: CASSMRNAGPHEQYF
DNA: TGTGCCAGCAGTATGCGAAACGCAGGGCCCCACGAGCAGTACTTC

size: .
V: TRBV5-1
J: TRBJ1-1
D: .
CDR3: CASSLTNRAEAFF
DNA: TGCGCCAGCAGCTTGACGAATCGGGCTGAAGCTTTCTTT

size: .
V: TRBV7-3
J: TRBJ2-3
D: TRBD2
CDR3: CASSRWRESTDTQYF
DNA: TGTGCCAGCAGCCGATGGCGGGAGAGCACAGATACGCAGTATTTT

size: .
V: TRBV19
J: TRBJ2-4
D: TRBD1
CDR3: CASSINRDRGLYIQYF
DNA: TGTGCCAGTAGTATAAACCGGGACAGGGGTTTGTACATTCAGTACTTC

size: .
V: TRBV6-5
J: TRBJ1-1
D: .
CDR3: CASLGSEQHTEAFF
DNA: TGTGCCAGCTTAGGTAGTGAACAGCACACTGAAGCTTTCTTT

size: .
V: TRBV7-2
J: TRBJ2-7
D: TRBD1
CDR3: CASSPGGGTYEQYF
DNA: TGTGCCAGCAGCCCAGGGGGTGGAACCTACGAGCAGTACTTC

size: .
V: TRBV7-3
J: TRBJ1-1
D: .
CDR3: CASSSQGLNTEAFF
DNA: TGTGCCAGCAGCTCCCAGGGGCTTAACACTGAAGCTTTCTTT

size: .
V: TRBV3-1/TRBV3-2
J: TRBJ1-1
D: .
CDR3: CASSQGADLGTEAFF
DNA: TGTGCCAGCAGCCAAGGGGCGGACTTGGGCACTGAAGCTTTCTTT

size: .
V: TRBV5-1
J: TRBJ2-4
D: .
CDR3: CASATTGTPNIQYF
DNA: TGCGCCAGCGCCACTACCGGTACCCCAAACATTCAGTACTTC

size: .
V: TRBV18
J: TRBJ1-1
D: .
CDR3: CASSPVRGTEAFF
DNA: TGTGCCAGCTCACCAGTTAGGGGCACTGAAGCTTTCTTT

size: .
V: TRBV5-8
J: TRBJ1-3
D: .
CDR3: CASSSYVRESGNTIYF
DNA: TGTGCCAGCAGCTCCTATGTCAGGGAATCTGGAAACACCATATATTTT

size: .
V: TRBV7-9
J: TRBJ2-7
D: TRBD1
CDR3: CASAPGTVYEQYF
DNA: TGTGCCAGCGCCCCCGGGACAGTCTACGAGCAGTACTTC

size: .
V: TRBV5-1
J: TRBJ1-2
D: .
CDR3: CASSRGDSSYGYTF
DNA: TGCGCCAGCAGCCGGGGGGACTCCTCATATGGCTACACCTTC

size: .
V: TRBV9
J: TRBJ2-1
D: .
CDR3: CASSVGTSYNEQFF
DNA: TGTGCCAGCAGCGTAGGGACTTCCTACAATGAGCAGTTCTTC

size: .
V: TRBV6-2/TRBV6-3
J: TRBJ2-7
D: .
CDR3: CASSPLAGLVEQYF
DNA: TGTGCCAGCAGCCCCCTGGCGGGCCTTGTCGAGCAGTACTTC

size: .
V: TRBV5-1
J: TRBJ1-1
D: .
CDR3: CASSLVQASMNTEAFF
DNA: TGCGCCAGCAGCTTAGTTCAGGCATCCATGAACACTGAAGCTTTCTTT

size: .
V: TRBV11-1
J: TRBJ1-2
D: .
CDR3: CASSPPTDRDGYTF
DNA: TGTGCCAGCAGCCCGCCGACAGATCGGGATGGCTACACCTTC

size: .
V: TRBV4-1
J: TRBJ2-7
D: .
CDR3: CASSHPVSGRRGNEQYF
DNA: TGCGCCAGCAGCCACCCTGTTAGCGGCCGAAGAGGTAACGAGCAGTACTTC

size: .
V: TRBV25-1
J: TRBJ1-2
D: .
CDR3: CASSEYKADPRGYTF
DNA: TGTGCCAGCAGTGAATATAAGGCTGACCCGCGGGGCTACACCTTC

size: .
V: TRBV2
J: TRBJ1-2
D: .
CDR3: CASPRARGDMGYTF
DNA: TGTGCCAGTCCGCGGGCACGGGGTGATATGGGCTACACCTTC

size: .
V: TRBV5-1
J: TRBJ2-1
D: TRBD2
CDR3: CASSLLVSGSSYNEQFF
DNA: TGCGCCAGCAGCTTGTTGGTTAGCGGGAGCTCCTACAATGAGCAGTTCTTC

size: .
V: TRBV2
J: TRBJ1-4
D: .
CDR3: CASSPDSPRRMFF
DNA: TGTGCCAGCAGCCCGGACAGTCCCCGGCGGATGTTTTTT

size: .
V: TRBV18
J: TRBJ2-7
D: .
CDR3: CASSPGGLKVEQYF
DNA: TGTGCCAGCTCACCCGGCGGACTGAAGGTCGAGCAGTACTTC

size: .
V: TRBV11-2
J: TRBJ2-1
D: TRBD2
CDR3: CASSLDGRESYNEQFF
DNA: TGTGCCAGCAGCTTAGATGGGAGGGAGTCCTACAATGAGCAGTTCTTC

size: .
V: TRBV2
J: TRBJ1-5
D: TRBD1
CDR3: CASSRQGNSNQPQHF
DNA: TGTGCCAGCAGTCGACAGGGGAATAGCAATCAGCCCCAGCATTTT

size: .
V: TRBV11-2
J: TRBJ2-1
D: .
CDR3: CASSSLLRYNEQFF
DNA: TGTGCCAGCAGCTCCCTTCTGAGGTACAATGAGCAGTTCTTC

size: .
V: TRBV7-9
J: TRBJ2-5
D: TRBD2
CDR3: CASSLAGRLAGGETQYF
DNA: TGTGCCAGCAGCTTAGCGGGTCGGCTAGCGGGAGGCGAGACCCAGTACTTC

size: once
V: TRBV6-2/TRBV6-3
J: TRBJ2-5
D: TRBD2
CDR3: CASSYGLASGVLAQYF
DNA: TGTGCCAGCAGTTACGGTCTGGCTAGCGGGGTGCTGGCCCAGTACTTC

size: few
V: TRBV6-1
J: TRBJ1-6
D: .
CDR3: CASSSPGYSPLHF
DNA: TGTGCCAGCAGTTCTCCAGGGTATTCACCCCTCCACTTT

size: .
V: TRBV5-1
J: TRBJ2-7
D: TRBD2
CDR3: CASSLGTTSTYEQYF
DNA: TGCGCCAGCAGTTTAGGGACTACCTCAACCTACGAGCAGTACTTC

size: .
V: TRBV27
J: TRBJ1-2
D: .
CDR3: CASSLSGSNYGYTF
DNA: TGTGCCAGCAGTTTATCCGGGTCTAACTATGGCTACACCTTC

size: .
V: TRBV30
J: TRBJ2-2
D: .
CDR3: CACAGTGELFF
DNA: TGTGCCTGCGCGGGGACCGGGGAGCTGTTTTTT